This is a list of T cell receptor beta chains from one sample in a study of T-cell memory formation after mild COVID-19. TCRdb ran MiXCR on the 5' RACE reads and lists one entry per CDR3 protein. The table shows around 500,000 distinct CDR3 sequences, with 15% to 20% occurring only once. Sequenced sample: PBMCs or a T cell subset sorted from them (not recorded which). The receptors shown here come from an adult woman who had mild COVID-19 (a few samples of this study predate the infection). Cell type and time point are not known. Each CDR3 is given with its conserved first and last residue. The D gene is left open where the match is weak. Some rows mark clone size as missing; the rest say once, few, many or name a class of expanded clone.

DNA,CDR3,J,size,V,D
TGTGCCAGCAGCTATGACAGGGGGCAAAGCGAGCAGTACTTC,CASSYDRGQSEQYF,TRBJ2-7,few,TRBV7-6,TRBD1
TGTGCCAGCTCAAGAGCGGGAGGGCCGGAGGAGCTGTTTTTT,CASSRAGGPEELFF,TRBJ2-2,few,TRBV7-3,TRBD2
TGTGCCACCAGCGGACAGGGGGTACTCTCTGGGGCCAACGTCCTGACTTTC,CATSGQGVLSGANVLTF,TRBJ2-6,-,TRBV15,TRBD1
TGCAGTGCTAGCCGGGACATGAACACTGAAGCTTTCTTT,CSASRDMNTEAFF,TRBJ1-1,-,TRBV20-1,-
TGTGCCAGCAGTCGTACCGGGACAGTGTATGGCTACACCTTC,CASSRTGTVYGYTF,TRBJ1-2,many,TRBV6-5,TRBD1
TGTGCCAGCAGCTTAGCAGGGATCGCTGAAGCTTTCTTT,CASSLAGIAEAFF,TRBJ1-1,many,TRBV7-2,-
TGTGCCAGCAGGCGACTAGCGGGGTTCTTCACAGATACGCAGTATTTT,CASRRLAGFFTDTQYF,TRBJ2-3,few,TRBV6-5,TRBD2
TGTGCCAGCAGTGCCGCTAGCGGGGGGGGTGCAGATACGCAGTATTTT,CASSAASGGGADTQYF,TRBJ2-3,-,TRBV6-1,TRBD2
TGTGCCAGCAGTTTGTATGGGGGTAGCGACGAAGCTTTCTTT,CASSLYGGSDEAFF,TRBJ1-1,-,TRBV12-3/TRBV12-4,-
TGTGCCAGCAGTTCGAGAACCGGGACAGAGTTCTCCTACGAGCAGTACTTC,CASSSRTGTEFSYEQYF,TRBJ2-7,few,TRBV28,TRBD1
TGTGCCAGCGTGGCGGGACAGGGAGGAGCGAACACTGAAGCTTTCTTT,CASVAGQGGANTEAFF,TRBJ1-1,-,TRBV19,TRBD1
TGTGCCAGCAGTGCTAGCGGGAGACACAATGAGCAGTTCTTC,CASSASGRHNEQFF,TRBJ2-1,few,TRBV7-2,TRBD2
TGTGCCAGCAGTCCCGGGTATAGCCAAGAGACCCAGTACTTC,CASSPGYSQETQYF,TRBJ2-5,many,TRBV12-3/TRBV12-4,-
TGTGCCAGCAGTTATTATGGACAGGGGAACACTGAAGCTTTCTTT,CASSYYGQGNTEAFF,TRBJ1-1,-,TRBV6-5,TRBD1
TGCAGTGCTTTTCGACAGTCCCGGAACACTGAAGCTTTCTTT,CSAFRQSRNTEAFF,TRBJ1-1,-,TRBV20-1,-
TGTGCCACCAGTGATTTGGGCATTCGGGGTTCATTGGATGAGCAGTTCTTC,CATSDLGIRGSLDEQFF,TRBJ2-1,few,TRBV24-1,-
TGCAGCGTAAGAAACGGGATTATTACGCAGTATTTT,CSVRNGIITQYF,TRBJ2-3,-,TRBV29-1,-
TGTGCCACCAGTGTGTCGGAGGGCAGGGTAGATACGCAGTATTTT,CATSVSEGRVDTQYF,TRBJ2-3,-,TRBV24-1,-
TGCGCCAGCAGCCAGCTAGCGGGGGAGTTCCAAGAGACCCAGTACTTC,CASSQLAGEFQETQYF,TRBJ2-5,-,TRBV5-1,TRBD2
TGTGCCAGCAGTTTAGCAGGAGGGGGTCGCGGGTTCTTC,CASSLAGGGRGFF,TRBJ2-1,-,TRBV12-3/TRBV12-4,-
TGTGCCAGCAGTGTCTACACTAGGGGGGAGACCCAGTACTTC,CASSVYTRGETQYF,TRBJ2-5,many,TRBV27,-
TGTGCCAGCAGCTTAATGGGGAAGGGCACTGAAGCTTTCTTT,CASSLMGKGTEAFF,TRBJ1-1,few,TRBV7-2,-
TGTGCCAGCAGCCGAGAGAGGGCTAGCACTTTCACAGATACGCAGTATTTT,CASSRERASTFTDTQYF,TRBJ2-3,many,TRBV4-2,-
TGTGCCAGCAGTTATACGCCAATTATTGAGGGGACTAATGAAAAACTGTTTTTT,CASSYTPIIEGTNEKLFF,TRBJ1-4,-,TRBV6-6,-
TGCGCCAGCAGCCAAGAAATGGTACTTCATGGGGATACGCAGTATTTT,CASSQEMVLHGDTQYF,TRBJ2-3,once,TRBV4-3,-
TGTGCCTGGACAGGACAGGGAGAGACCCAGTACTTC,CAWTGQGETQYF,TRBJ2-5,-,TRBV30,TRBD1
TGTGCCAGCAGCTTGGCGGGGCGGGGATACTACAATGAGCAGTTCTTC,CASSLAGRGYYNEQFF,TRBJ2-1,-,TRBV5-6,-
TGTGCCAGCAGCCCCCAGCGGGAGGCGGTCGAGCAGTACTTC,CASSPQREAVEQYF,TRBJ2-7,-,TRBV7-2,TRBD2
TGCAGTGCTAGGCCGGACAGTCCTAACTATGGCTACACCTTC,CSARPDSPNYGYTF,TRBJ1-2,-,TRBV20-1,-
TGTGCCAGCAGCTCACTAGCTCCCACAGATACGCAGTATTTT,CASSSLAPTDTQYF,TRBJ2-3,-,TRBV5-6,-
TGTGCAAGCAGCTTCAACCCGGGACAGGGGCGCGATACGCAGTATTTT,CASSFNPGQGRDTQYF,TRBJ2-3,-,TRBV7-9,TRBD1
TGTGCCACCAGTGATTCCGCGGAGGCTAGCGGGAGAGTATATGAGCAGTTCTTC,CATSDSAEASGRVYEQFF,TRBJ2-1,-,TRBV24-1,TRBD2
TGTGCCAGTAGTATATTAGCGGGGGCTGAAAATGAGCAGTTCTTC,CASSILAGAENEQFF,TRBJ2-1,once,TRBV19,TRBD2
TGTGCCAGCAGCTCGTATTACACGGGACAGCCCACAGATACGCAGTATTTT,CASSSYYTGQPTDTQYF,TRBJ2-3,few,TRBV5-6,TRBD1
TGCGCCAGCAGCTACCTCCGGGACAGGGGGCCACGGGACACTGAAGCTTTCTTT,CASSYLRDRGPRDTEAFF,TRBJ1-1,few,TRBV5-1,TRBD1
TGCGCCAGCAGCCAACAGGGTGCCTCAGATACGCAGTATTTT,CASSQQGASDTQYF,TRBJ2-3,-,TRBV4-3,-
TGTGCCACCTCCAGGGTTAGTGGCACAGATACGCAGTATTTT,CATSRVSGTDTQYF,TRBJ2-3,-,TRBV24-1,-
TGTGCCAGCAGTGAAGGGCCCCCGACATCCTACGAGCAGTACTTC,CASSEGPPTSYEQYF,TRBJ2-7,few,TRBV25-1,-
TGTGCCAGCAGCCTCTCGGGTGGGGGGCGAAGCTATGGCTACACCTTC,CASSLSGGGRSYGYTF,TRBJ1-2,-,TRBV7-9,-
TGTGCCAGCTATGGGCTAGCGGGAGGAGAGACCCAGTACTTC,CASYGLAGGETQYF,TRBJ2-5,few,TRBV5-6,TRBD2